The text below deals with one T cell receptor (beta chain). Only in-frame clones appear in the TCRdb table, and some are missing; sequencing was by immunoSEQ multiplex PCR. The profile shows approximately 150,000 clones, roughly 80% of them singletons. This record comes from a study of cytotoxic CD8 clonotypes in ibrutinib-treated CLL. The CDR3 loop spans 14 amino acids. Trimming removed 3 bases at V and 1 base at J, with 9 bases between. Germline lookup yields CDR1 LNHDA and CDR2 SQIVND (reference sequence). The sequencing used PBMCs, collected after 24 months of ibrutinib treatment. V and J are TRBV19 and TRBJ1-1; D call uncertain. The clonotype comes from a human donor with chronic lymphocytic leukemia. DNA for the CDR3: TGTGCCAGTAGTATTTGGGAGAAGAACACTGAAGCTTTCTTT. It is translated as CASSIWEKNTEAFF.